This T cell receptor (beta chain) emerged from a study of blood T cell repertoires in COVID-19. Per the germline V gene, CDR1 is SNHLY and CDR2 is FYNNEI. With 4 bases clipped from V and 5 bases from J, the junction kept 5 bases outside the gene matches. CDR3 length equals 14 residues. Sequencing used immunoSEQ multiplex PCR; TCRdb keeps in-frame clones, though not all of them. The sample lists 150,000 to 200,000 clones, roughly 87% occurring once. The study recruited people aged about 18 to 89 years across around 23 US areas. The origin of this receptor is a human donor with acute COVID-19. The donor label of this sample is uncertain. V is TRBV2 and J is TRBJ1-5; 7 positions match TRBD1. Specimen: PBMCs or T cells enriched from blood (not recorded which). The CDR3 sequence: CASSAGQLYQPQHF. For the CDR3, the DNA is TGTGCCAGCAGTGCGGGACAGCTATATCAGCCCCAGCATTTT.